The 5 T cell receptor beta chains below all came from one sample that was sequenced in a study of cytomegalovirus exposure and HLA in healthy donors (dated by TCRdb to the late 2010s). Library preparation employed the immunoSEQ multiplex PCR assay. The multiplex PCR relied on a mix of 60 forward primers for TCR Vbeta segments and 13 reverse primers for TCR Jbeta segments. Imported from immuneACCESS, the table was reduced by TCRdb to in-frame sequences with V and J called. These copies leave out some clones; in studies compared against another copy, an unresolved V gene accounts for under half, and the cause of the remainder is not known. Across this sample there are about 35,000 clones, with 76% seen only once. The top ten constitute 7.5% to 8.5% of the sample. Material for sequencing was PBMCs. The receptors here all came from a young woman in good health and CMV-seropositive.

This clone was seen only once. The V call is TRBV30, the J call TRBJ2-1; no reliable D call. V lost 1 base and J 6 bases, leaving 19 bases between the germline ends. The CDR3 runs to 16 residues. Germline assignment: CDR1 GTSNPN and CDR2 SVGIG (reference sequence). DNA of the CDR3: TGTGCCTGGAGTGGCGGTCTGTCCTTGATGATCAATGAGCAGTTCTTC. It translates to CAWSGGLSLMINEQFF.

In this sample, this clone turned up once. The chain carries TRBV7-9 and TRBJ2-2; D not resolved. Germline V gene lookup returns CDR1 SEHNR and CDR2 FQNEAQ (reference sequence). Trimming cost V 5 bases and J 6 bases, with 13 bases left between them. The CDR3 has 14 amino acids. The CDR3 region has the DNA TGTGCCAGCAGCCCCCGAGACACGGCCGGGGAGCTGTTTTTT. It encodes CASSPRDTAGELFF.

This chain links TRBV4-2 with TRBJ2-3; TRBD2 aligns across 16 bases. Germline trimming cut 4 bases from V and 0 bases from J; bases unmatched to any gene: 4. The CDR3 is 18 residues long. In germline, CDR1 is LGHNA, CDR2 YNFKEQ. The CDR3 bases are TGTGCCAGCAGCCGGGGACTAGCGGGGGGGGCTAGCACAGATACGCAGTATTTT. Its translation: CASSRGLAGGASTDTQYF.

The V gene is TRBV28, the J gene TRBJ2-3; a possible D gene is TRBD1 (6 bases). Germline V gene sequence: CDR1 MDHEN, CDR2 SYDVKM. The germline V and J ends were trimmed by 6 bases and 3 bases, with 7 bases remaining between them. The CDR3 has 12 residues. As DNA, the CDR3 is TGTGCCAGCAGCGGACAGACAGATACGCAGTATTTT. Amino acids: CASSGQTDTQYF.

This clone turned up a few times. The CDR3 sequence is CASSELGAGTGRNEQFF. For the CDR3, the DNA is TGTGCCAGCAGTGAATTGGGGGCGGGGACAGGGCGCAATGAGCAGTTCTTC. The chain joins TRBV6-1 to TRBJ2-1; 9 bases map to TRBD1. The germline gives CDR1 MNHNS, CDR2 SASEGT. Trimming removed 2 bases from V and 6 bases from J; junction bases left unmatched: 11. The CDR3 spans 17 residues.